The 14 T cell receptor beta chains listed next were all sequenced from one sample in a study of T cell repertoires in cytomegalovirus infection. TCRdb reanalysed the reads using MiXCR and keeps one entry per CDR3 protein. The profile shows about 400,000 distinct CDR3 sequences, roughly 18% of them singletons. Material: PBMCs. The source of these receptors is a human donor in good health (CMV status not recorded). Some clones in this sample may be carry-over from other donors' samples.

This clonotype was picked up a small number of times. V is TRBV29-1 and J is TRBJ2-3; 7 positions agree with TRBD2. Germline trimming cut 1 base from V and 2 bases from J; bases unmatched to any gene: 3. Germline assignment: CDR1 SQVTM and CDR2 ANQGSEA. The CDR3 covers 14 residues. In DNA, the CDR3 is TGCAGCGTTGAAGGCGGGAGCCCCACAGATACGCAGTATTTT. It is translated as CSVEGGSPTDTQYF.

V gene TRBV18 combines with J gene TRBJ1-5; possibly TRBD1 for D (5 bases). Germline CDR1 and CDR2: KGHSH and LQKENI. The V and J ends lost 0 bases and 5 bases respectively, with 11 bases between them. The CDR3 spans 15 residues. The CDR3 loop is CASSPPGGRDQPQHF. The CDR3 DNA follows: TGTGCCAGCTCACCACCGGGGGGACGGGATCAGCCCCAGCATTTT.

The rearrangement uses TRBV10-3 and TRBJ1-3; TRBD1 is a possible D gene (5 bases). V was trimmed by 3 bases and J by 4 bases, leaving 7 bases between them. The CDR3 loop spans 13 amino acids. Per germline, CDR1 ENHRY and CDR2 SYGVKD. The chain's CDR3 is CAISENRGNTIYF. CDR3 coding DNA: TGTGCCATCAGTGAAAACAGGGGAAACACCATATATTTT.

This clonotype occurred many times. The CDR3 sequence: CASSSRGGGRAFF. In nucleotides, the CDR3 is TGTGCCAGCAGCTCACGAGGAGGGGGACGAGCTTTCTTT. The V and J genes are TRBV7-2 and TRBJ1-1, with D possibly matching TRBD1 (6 bases). Germline-derived CDR1 and CDR2 are SGHTA and FQGNSA. Trimming removed 4 bases from V and 10 bases from J, with 16 bases in between. CDR3 length equals 13 residues.

This clonotype was counted only a few times. J is TRBJ1-4 and V is TRBV20-1; D gene uncertain. Germline-derived CDR1 and CDR2 are DFQATT and SNEGSKA (reference sequence). V was clipped by 1 base and J by 8 bases, with 11 bases between them. The CDR3 sequence is 13 residues long. The CDR3 DNA reads as TGCAGTGCTAGAGTGGCCCACGGGGAAAAACTGTTTTTT. This gives the protein CSARVAHGEKLFF.

The chain links TRBV4-1 to TRBJ2-7; TRBD1 might be the D (5 bases). V was pared by 0 bases and J by 0 bases, with 6 bases between. Germline assignment: CDR1 MGHRA and CDR2 YSYEKL. The CDR3 contains 14 residues. CDR3 bases: TGCGCCAGCAGCCAAGAGACAGCCTCCTACGAGCAGTACTTC. Translated, it gives CASSQETASYEQYF.

This clonotype occurred once. J is TRBJ1-1 and V is TRBV28; a weak D match, TRBD1 (6 bases). Trimming left V 6 bases short and J 5 bases short, with 25 bases between. Germline V CDR1 and CDR2: MDHEN, SYDVKM. This CDR3 spans 17 amino acids. CDR3 loop: CASREGTSGARGTEAFF. The CDR3 DNA is TGTGCCAGCAGGGAGGGAACTTCAGGGGCTAGGGGTACTGAAGCTTTCTTT.

The table lists this clonotype with many counts. The gene calls are TRBV7-9 and TRBJ2-3; no definite D call. Trimming pared 4 bases from V and 3 bases from J, leaving 11 bases between. The germline gives CDR1 SEHNR, CDR2 FQNEAQ (reference sequence). The CDR3 runs to 14 residues. DNA for the CDR3: TGTGCCAGCAGCTACTCCGGAGTTACAGATACGCAGTATTTT. Its protein is CASSYSGVTDTQYF.

The chain has TRBV18 and TRBJ1-2; 7 nucleotides agree with TRBD1. The germline gives CDR1 KGHSH, CDR2 LQKENI. Trimming at V came to 4 bases and at J to 2 bases, leaving 7 bases not matched to a gene. There are 15 residues in the CDR3. The CDR3 region is CASSRGTGENYGYTF. DNA of the CDR3: TGTGCCAGCTCACGTGGCACAGGGGAGAACTATGGCTACACCTTC. Supplemented by reference TRBV18 and TRBJ1-2, the full variable domain reads NAGVMQNPRHLVRRRGQEARLRCSPMKGHSHVYWYRQLPEEGLKFMVYLQKENIIDESGMPKERFSAEFPKEGPSILRIQQVVRGDSAAYFCASSRGTGENYGYTFGSGTRLTVV.

This clonotype has ten or more counts. The chain is built from TRBV7-9 and TRBJ1-2, with 7 bases lining up with TRBD1. J was trimmed by 4 bases and V by 1 base; bases with no gene match: 6. CDR3 length: 15 amino acids. The germline CDR1 and CDR2 sequences are SEHNR and FQNEAQ (reference sequence). As DNA, the CDR3 is TGTGCCAGCAGCTTAGAAACAGGGGTGATCTATGGCTACACCTTC. Translated, it gives CASSLETGVIYGYTF.

This clonotype was seen a handful of times. This chain uses TRBV7-2 with TRBJ2-3; no definite D call. Germline V gene lookup returns CDR1 SGHTA and CDR2 FQGNSA. The CDR3 is made up of 13 amino acids. V shed 4 bases and J shed 4 bases, with 9 bases lying between them. CDR3 region: CASSSINSDTQYF. Written as DNA, the CDR3 is TGTGCCAGCAGCTCGATCAATTCAGATACGCAGTATTTT.

This chain connects TRBV5-1 to TRBJ2-1; the match to TRBD2 covers 11 bases. The CDR3 is 15 amino acids. V gave up 3 bases and J gave up 4 bases; unmatched junction bases: 3. Germline lookup yields CDR1 SGHRS and CDR2 YFSETQ. For the CDR3, the DNA is TGCGCCAGCAGCTGGGGACTAGCGGAATACAATGAGCAGTTCTTC. This gives the protein CASSWGLAEYNEQFF.

This clonotype was recorded at least ten times. The chain carries TRBV15 and TRBJ2-7, with a weak D call TRBD1 (6 bases). This CDR3 has 15 amino acids. The germline gives CDR1 LNHNV, CDR2 YYDKDF (reference sequence). Trimming removed 0 bases at V and 2 bases at J, with 11 bases between. The CDR3 is CATSRDDDRTYEQYF. In nucleotides, the CDR3 is TGTGCCACCAGCAGAGATGATGACAGGACCTACGAGCAGTACTTC.

This clonotype has more than one count but fewer than ten. This chain uses TRBV2 with TRBJ1-2; D is unresolved. This CDR3 is built from 14 residues. The germline V gene has CDR1 SNHLY and CDR2 FYNNEI. The ends were cut back, 6 bases at V and 3 bases at J, with 14 bases in the middle. CDR3 sequence (DNA): TGTGCCAGCAGAATGGCCCCAGAAGACTATGGCTACACCTTC. Amino acids: CASRMAPEDYGYTF. The whole variable domain, filled in from reference TRBV2 and TRBJ1-2, reads EPEVTQTPSHQVTQMGQEVILRCVPISNHLYFYWYRQILGQKVEFLVSFYNNEISEKSEIFDDQFSVERPDGSNFTLKIRSTKLEDSAMYFCASRMAPEDYGYTFGSGTRLTVV.